This T cell receptor beta chain was sequenced for a study of T cell responses to AZD1222 COVID-19 vaccine. Trimming took 6 bases from V and 7 from J, leaving 18 bases between them. The CDR3 consists of 14 residues. Germline V lookup: CDR1 MNHNY, CDR2 SVGAGI (reference sequence). Whole-study results and caveats: As reported, nearly half of all spike-specific TCRs target variant regions that are unmutated. There were repertoire samples only from the period after the peak T cell response.

Notes on this clone: As yet, its antigen is unknown.

Some clones are missing from TCRdb's copy, which holds only in-frame ones; the method was immunoSEQ multiplex PCR. Of 160,000 or so clones listed, about 90% are singletons. The V gene is TRBV6-6, the J gene TRBJ1-1, with D possibly matching TRBD1 (5 bases). The sequenced sample was peripheral blood, obtained on day 0 of AZD1222 vaccination. The TCR comes from an adult in good health. The CDR3 bases are TGTGCCAGCAGCAAAGGGACGGCCGACTTTGAAGCTTTCTTT. Translated, it gives CASSKGTADFEAFF.